This T cell receptor beta chain was sequenced during a study of human T cells and chemical hapten exposure. Overall study context: TCR yield per sample varied, mainly due to pooled library volumes.

Authors' analysis steps: Sample-level TCR yields exhibited a median of about 91,000, with a range of about 23,224 to 700,000. TCRdb analysed the RACE reads with MiXCR anew, one entry per CDR3 protein. These V and J calls are TCRdb output, not the study's own analysis. This sample has roughly 200,000 distinct CDR3 sequences, with 20% to 25% found just once. Noted time point: patch test 1, 2 weeks after DPC sensitization. Described treatment: therapeutic diphenylcyclopropenone sensitization with weekly scalp DPC. Blood draws came first, before each patch test. The study drew its donors from alopecia patients who were 18 to 70 years old and suitable for DPC. This CDR3 region has 14 residues. The V gene's germline CDR1 is SNHLY and CDR2 FYNNEI. The V end was cut by 6 bases, the J end by 4 bases, with 15 bases between.

This clonotype originated in a woman between 50 and 59 years old with alopecia areata. Some clones in this sample may be carry-over from other donors' samples. The rearrangement uses TRBV2 and TRBJ1-1; D ambiguous. The sequencing used whole blood, collected in connection with sensitization to the hapten diphenylcyclopropenone (DPC). The CDR3 DNA reads TGTGCCAGCAGGCCCGGGCTTACGGGCACTGAAGCTTTCTTT. This translates into CASRPGLTGTEAFF.